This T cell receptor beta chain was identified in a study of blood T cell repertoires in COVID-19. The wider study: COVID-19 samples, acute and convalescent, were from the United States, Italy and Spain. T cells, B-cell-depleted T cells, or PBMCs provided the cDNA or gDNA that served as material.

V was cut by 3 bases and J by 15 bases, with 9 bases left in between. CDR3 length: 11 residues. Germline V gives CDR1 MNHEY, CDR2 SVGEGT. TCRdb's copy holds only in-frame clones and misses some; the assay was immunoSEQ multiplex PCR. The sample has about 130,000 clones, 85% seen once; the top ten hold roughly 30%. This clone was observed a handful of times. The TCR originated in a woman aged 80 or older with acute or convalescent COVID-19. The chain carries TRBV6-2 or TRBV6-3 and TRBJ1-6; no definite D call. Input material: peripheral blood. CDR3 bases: TGTGCCAGCAGTTATGGGCACAGCCTCCACTTT. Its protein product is CASSYGHSLHF.